This paragraph reports one TCR beta chain. Its antigen is unknown. No base-level quality is on record; no much larger clone is a single base apart. This sample is drawn from a study of PD-1 blockade in classical Hodgkin lymphoma (TCRdb year 2020). At the level of the whole study: Nivolumab dosing was 3 mg/kg intravenously every 2 weeks, continuing until either disease progression or unacceptable toxicity. The study used CyTOF and TCR beta sequencing to define a peripheral blood immune signature of response to PD-1 blockade in classical Hodgkin lymphoma.

The trim is 8 bases for V and 2 bases for J, with a gap of 8 bases between the germline ends. CDR1 and CDR2, looked up from the germline V gene, are SNHLY and FYNNEI. Inclusive of the bounding cysteine and phenylalanine, the CDR3 is 12 residues long. Only CDR3 DNA is held: 36 bases, read in frame from base 1. The full study reports these points: By C4D1, a significant rise was seen in CD4+ TCR diversity but not in CD8+ TCR diversity (p=0.0027 vs p=0.16), and the rise was most apparent among complete responders (p=0.02). Diversity was lower in patients who began nivolumab less than 1 year after ASCT, so these patients were left out of later analyses to avoid confounding by immune reconstitution. Trial patients achieving complete response had baseline diversity similar to newly diagnosed patients, whereas partial responders and progressors had significantly lower diversity. The study was limited to a single clinical trial cohort, and causes of repertoire differences, possibly disease activity or prior therapy, remained undefined. Baseline TCR diversity was reported to be lower in newly diagnosed patients than in healthy donors, and even lower in relapsed/refractory patients.

Genomic DNA was extracted with the Qiagen DNeasy kit from unsorted PBMCs and from negatively selected CD4+ and CD8+ fractions. Amplification of TCR beta CDR3 regions was done by immunoSEQ multiplex PCR with primers that anneal to V and J segments. A synthetic immune receptor repertoire was used to minimize amplification bias, and any residual bias was removed computationally once sequencing was done. The original methods were these. Repertoire diversity was quantified as the Shannon entropy index using custom Python scripts. Unsorted, CD4+ and CD8+ repertoires were analyzed separately, except in combined analyses where CD4+ and CD8+ sequences were merged in silico. Clonal expansion was defined as a frequency increase of at least 2-fold after treatment compared with C1D1, and clones undetected at baseline were assigned a pseudocount of 0.5. Singleton clones were defined as clones with 0 or 1 copy at C1D1, and non-singleton clones were defined as clones with 2 or more copies. Clones expanded in unsorted samples were annotated as CD4+, CD8+ or unknown by matching protein sequences in sorted samples from the same patient. Wilcoxon tests on paired samples were used to test diversity changes from C1D1 to C4D1. The clones in this table, taken by TCRdb from immuneACCESS, are in-frame only. Not every clone is retained; where verified, under half of the shortfall comes from an unresolved V gene, and the cause of the rest is unknown. V and J calls and clone size are copied from that table; D and trimming were computed from the DNA. The sample table records about 36,000 clones; about 70% of these occur just once. Of the sample, about 14% falls within the top ten clones.

The intended sense of this specimen's time point label: cycle 2 day 1 (C2D1) of nivolumab. Every trial patient had relapsed following autologous stem cell transplantation, and prior brentuximab vedotin exposure was what differed among cohorts A, B and C. The trial cohort included around 56 patients with relapsed/refractory classical Hodgkin lymphoma, and each patient had a best overall response of complete response, partial response or progressive disease. In the multi-cohort phase II CheckMate 205 trial, trial patients received single-agent nivolumab. Best overall response was determined by an independent review committee according to the 2007 International Working Group response criteria. PBMCs from the trial were collected at three points: immediately before nivolumab initiation (C1D1), and during therapy at cycle 2 day 1 and cycle 4 day 1. Peripheral blood was collected in 8 mL Vacutainer Cell Preparation Tubes, from which PBMCs were isolated by centrifugation and then cryopreserved.

The material sequenced was peripheral blood mononuclear cells (PBMCs), taken before the second cycle of nivolumab. The source of this sequence is a human donor with classical Hodgkin lymphoma. This chain is built from TRBV2 and TRBJ2-3; no confident D gene assignment can be made. Here the CDR3 is given as CASGYFTDTQYF. At the DNA level, the sequence is TGTGCCAGCGGTTACTTCACAGATACGCAGTATTTT.